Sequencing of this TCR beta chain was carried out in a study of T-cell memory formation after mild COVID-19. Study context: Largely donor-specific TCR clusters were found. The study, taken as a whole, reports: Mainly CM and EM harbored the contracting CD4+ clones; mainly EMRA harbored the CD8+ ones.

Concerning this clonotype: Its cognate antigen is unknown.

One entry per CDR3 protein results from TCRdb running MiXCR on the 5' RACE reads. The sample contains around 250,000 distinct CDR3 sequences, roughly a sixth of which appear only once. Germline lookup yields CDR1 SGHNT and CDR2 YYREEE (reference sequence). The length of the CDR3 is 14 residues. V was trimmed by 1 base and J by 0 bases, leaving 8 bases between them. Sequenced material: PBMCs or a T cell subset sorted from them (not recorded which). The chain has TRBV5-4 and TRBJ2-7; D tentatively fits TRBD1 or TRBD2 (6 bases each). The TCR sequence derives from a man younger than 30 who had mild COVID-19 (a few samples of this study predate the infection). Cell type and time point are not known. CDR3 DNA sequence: TGTGCCAGCAGCTTGTCGGGGGCCTCCTACGAGCAGTACTTC. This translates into CASSLSGASYEQYF.